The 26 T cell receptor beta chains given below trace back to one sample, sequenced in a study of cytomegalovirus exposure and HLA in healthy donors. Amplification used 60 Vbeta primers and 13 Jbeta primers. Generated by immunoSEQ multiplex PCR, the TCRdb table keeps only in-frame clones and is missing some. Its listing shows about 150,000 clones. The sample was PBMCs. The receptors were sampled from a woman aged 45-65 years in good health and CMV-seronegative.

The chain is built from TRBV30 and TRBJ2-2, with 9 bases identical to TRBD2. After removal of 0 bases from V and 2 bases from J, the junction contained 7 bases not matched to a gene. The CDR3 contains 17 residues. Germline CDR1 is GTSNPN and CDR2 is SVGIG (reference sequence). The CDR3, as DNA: TGTGCCTGGAGTGTACAAAGGCTAGCGGGAAACACCGGGGAGCTGTTTTTT. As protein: CAWSVQRLAGNTGELFF.

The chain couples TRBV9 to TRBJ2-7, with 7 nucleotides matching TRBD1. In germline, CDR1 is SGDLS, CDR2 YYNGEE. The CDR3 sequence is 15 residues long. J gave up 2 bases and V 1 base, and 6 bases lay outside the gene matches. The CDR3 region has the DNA TGTGCCAGCAGCGTAAGGACAGGCGATGCCTACGAGCAGTACTTC. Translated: CASSVRTGDAYEQYF. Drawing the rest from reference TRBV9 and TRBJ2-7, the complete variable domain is DSGVTQTPKHLITATGQRVTLRCSPRSGDLSVYWYQQSLDQGLQFLIQYYNGEERAKGNILERFSAQQFPDLHSELNLSSLELGDSALYFCASSVRTGDAYEQYFGPGTRLTVT.

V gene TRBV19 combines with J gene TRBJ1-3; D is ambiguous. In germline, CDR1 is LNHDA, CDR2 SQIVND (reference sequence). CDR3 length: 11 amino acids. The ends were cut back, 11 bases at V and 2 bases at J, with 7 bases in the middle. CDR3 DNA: TGTGCCCTCGAGGCTGGAAACACCATATATTTT. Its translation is CALEAGNTIYF.

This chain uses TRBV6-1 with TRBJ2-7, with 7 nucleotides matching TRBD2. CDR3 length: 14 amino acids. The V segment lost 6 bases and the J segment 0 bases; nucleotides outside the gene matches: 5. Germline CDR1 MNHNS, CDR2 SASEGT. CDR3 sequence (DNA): TGTGCCAGCAGGGTAGCGGGTCCCTCCTACGAGCAGTACTTC. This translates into CASRVAGPSYEQYF.

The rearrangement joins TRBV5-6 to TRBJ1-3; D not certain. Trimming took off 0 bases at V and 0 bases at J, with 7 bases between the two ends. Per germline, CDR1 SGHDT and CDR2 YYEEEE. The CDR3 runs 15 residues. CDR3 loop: CASSLEKSSGNTIYF. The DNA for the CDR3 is TGTGCCAGCAGCTTGGAAAAGAGCTCTGGAAACACCATATATTTT.

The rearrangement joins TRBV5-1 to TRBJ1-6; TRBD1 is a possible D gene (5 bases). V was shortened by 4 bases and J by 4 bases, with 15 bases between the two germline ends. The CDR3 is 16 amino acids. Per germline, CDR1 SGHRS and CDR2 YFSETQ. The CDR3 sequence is CASSLRTRMYNSPLHF. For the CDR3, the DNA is TGCGCCAGCAGCCTTCGGACACGCATGTATAATTCACCCCTCCACTTT.

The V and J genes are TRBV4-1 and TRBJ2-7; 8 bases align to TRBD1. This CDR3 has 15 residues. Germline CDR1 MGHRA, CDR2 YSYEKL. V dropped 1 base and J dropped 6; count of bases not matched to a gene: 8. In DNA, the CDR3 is TGCGCCAGCAGCCAAGGAGGACAGGGAAGAGGCGAGCAGTACTTC. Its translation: CASSQGGQGRGEQYF.

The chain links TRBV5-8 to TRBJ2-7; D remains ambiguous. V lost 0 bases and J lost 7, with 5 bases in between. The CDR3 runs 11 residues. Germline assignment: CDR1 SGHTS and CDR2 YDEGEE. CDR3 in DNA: TGTGCCAGCAGCTTGGTCGGGGAGCAGTACTTC. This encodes CASSLVGEQYF.

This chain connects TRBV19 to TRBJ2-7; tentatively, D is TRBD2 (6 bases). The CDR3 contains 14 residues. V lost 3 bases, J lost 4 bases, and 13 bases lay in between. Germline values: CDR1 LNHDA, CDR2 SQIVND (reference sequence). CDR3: CASSIRDFEYEQYF. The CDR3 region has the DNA TGTGCCAGTAGTATTCGGGACTTTGAATACGAGCAGTACTTC.

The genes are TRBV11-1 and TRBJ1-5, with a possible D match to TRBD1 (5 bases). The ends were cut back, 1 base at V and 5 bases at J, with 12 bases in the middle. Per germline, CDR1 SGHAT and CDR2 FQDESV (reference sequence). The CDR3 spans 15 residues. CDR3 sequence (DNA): TGTGCCAGCAGCTTAGGGGTGGACACCGATCAGCCCCAGCATTTT. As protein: CASSLGVDTDQPQHF.

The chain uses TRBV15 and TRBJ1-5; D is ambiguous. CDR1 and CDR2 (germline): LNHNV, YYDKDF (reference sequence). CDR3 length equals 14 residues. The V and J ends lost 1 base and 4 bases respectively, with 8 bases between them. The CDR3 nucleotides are TGTGCCACCAGCAGAGGGCCAAGTAATCAGCCCCAGCATTTT. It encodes CATSRGPSNQPQHF.

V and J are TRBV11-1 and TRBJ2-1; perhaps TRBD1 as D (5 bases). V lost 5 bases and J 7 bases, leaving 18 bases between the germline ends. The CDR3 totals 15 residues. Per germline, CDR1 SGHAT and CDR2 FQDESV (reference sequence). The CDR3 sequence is CASSQSSAGWNEQFF. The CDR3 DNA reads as TGTGCCAGCAGCCAGAGCTCGGCAGGGTGGAATGAGCAGTTCTTC.

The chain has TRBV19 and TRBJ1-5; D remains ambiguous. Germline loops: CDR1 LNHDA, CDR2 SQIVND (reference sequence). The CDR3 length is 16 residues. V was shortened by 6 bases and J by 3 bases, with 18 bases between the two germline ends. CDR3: CASSFTTAGTNQPQHF. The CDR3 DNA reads TGTGCCAGTAGCTTTACAACGGCGGGTACCAATCAGCCCCAGCATTTT.

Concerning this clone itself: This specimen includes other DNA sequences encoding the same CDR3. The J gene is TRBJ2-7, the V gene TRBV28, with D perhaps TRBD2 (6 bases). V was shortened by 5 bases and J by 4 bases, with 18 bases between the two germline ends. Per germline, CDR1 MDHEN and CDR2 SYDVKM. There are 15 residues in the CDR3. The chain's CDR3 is CASSPPAGRTYEQYF. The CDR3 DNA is TGTGCCAGCAGTCCCCCTGCGGGACGAACATACGAGCAGTACTTC.

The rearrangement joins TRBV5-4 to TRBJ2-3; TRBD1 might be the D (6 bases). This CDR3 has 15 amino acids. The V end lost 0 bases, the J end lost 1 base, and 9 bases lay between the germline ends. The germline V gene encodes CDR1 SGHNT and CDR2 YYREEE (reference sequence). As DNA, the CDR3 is TGTGCCAGCAGCTTGGCAGGGGCCGGCACAGATACGCAGTATTTT. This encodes CASSLAGAGTDTQYF.

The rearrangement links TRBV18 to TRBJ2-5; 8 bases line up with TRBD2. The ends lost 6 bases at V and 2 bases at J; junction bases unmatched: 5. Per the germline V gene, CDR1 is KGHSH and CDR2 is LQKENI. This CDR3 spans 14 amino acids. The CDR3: CASSGSGGQETQYF. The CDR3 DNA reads TGTGCCAGCTCGGGAAGCGGGGGACAAGAGACCCAGTACTTC.

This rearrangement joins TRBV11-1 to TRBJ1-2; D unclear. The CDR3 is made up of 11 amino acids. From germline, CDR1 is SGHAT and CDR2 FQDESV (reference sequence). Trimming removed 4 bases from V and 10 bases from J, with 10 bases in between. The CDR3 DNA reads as TGTGCCAGCAGCTCCGGACGGGACTACACCTTC. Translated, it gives CASSSGRDYTF.

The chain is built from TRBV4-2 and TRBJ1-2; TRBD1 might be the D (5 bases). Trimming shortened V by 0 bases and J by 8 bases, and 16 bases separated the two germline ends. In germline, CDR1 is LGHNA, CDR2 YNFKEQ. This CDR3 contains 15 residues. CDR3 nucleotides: TGTGCCAGCAGCCAAGAAATCCGGCAGGGCCAGGGCTACACCTTC. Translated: CASSQEIRQGQGYTF.

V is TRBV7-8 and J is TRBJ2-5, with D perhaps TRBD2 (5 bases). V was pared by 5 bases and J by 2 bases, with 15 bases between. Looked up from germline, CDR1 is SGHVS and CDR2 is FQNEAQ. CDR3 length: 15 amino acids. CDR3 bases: TGTGCCAGCAGCAACGGGATTGAGATACAAGAGACCCAGTACTTC. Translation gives CASSNGIEIQETQYF.

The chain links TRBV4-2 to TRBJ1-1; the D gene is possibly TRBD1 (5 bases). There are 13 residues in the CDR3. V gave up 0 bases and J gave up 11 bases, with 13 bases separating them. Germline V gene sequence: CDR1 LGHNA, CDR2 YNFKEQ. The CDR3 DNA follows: TGTGCCAGCAGCCAAGAAAGTTCGGGGGGGGCTTTCTTT. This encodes CASSQESSGGAFF.

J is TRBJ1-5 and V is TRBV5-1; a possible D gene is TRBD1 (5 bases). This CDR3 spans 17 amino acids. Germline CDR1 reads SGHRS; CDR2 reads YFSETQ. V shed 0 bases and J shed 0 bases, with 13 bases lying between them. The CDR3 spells CASSLAGTPYSNQPQHF. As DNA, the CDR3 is TGCGCCAGCAGCTTGGCTGGGACTCCGTATAGCAATCAGCCCCAGCATTTT.

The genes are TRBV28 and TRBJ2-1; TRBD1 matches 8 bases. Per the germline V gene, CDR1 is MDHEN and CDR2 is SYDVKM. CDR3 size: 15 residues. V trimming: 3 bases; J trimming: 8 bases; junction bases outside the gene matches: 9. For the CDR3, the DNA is TGTGCCAGCAGTTTGCCGGGACAGGTTCTCTATGAGCAGTTCTTC. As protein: CASSLPGQVLYEQFF. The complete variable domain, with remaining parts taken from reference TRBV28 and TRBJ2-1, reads DVKVTQSSRYLVKRTGEKVFLECVQDMDHENMFWYRQDPGLGLRLIYFSYDVKMKEKGDIPEGYSVSREKKERFSLILESASTNQTSMYLCASSLPGQVLYEQFFGPGTRLTVL.

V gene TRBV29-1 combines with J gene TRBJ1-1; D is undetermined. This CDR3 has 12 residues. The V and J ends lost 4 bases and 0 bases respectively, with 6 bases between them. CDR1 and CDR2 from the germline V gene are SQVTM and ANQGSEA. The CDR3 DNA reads TGCAGCGTTGGAGGGTTGAACACTGAAGCTTTCTTT. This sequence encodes CSVGGLNTEAFF. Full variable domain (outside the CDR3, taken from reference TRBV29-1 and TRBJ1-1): SAVISQKPSRDICQRGTSLTIQCQVDSQVTMMFWYRQQPGQSLTLIATANQGSEATYESGFVIDKFPISRPNLTFSTLTVSNMSPEDSSIYLCSVGGLNTEAFFGQGTRLTVV.

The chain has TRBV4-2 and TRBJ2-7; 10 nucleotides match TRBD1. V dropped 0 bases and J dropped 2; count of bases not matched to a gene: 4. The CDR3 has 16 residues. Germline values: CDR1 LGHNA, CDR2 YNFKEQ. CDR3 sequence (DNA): TGTGCCAGCAGCCAAGACGTGGGGACAGGGGCCTACGAGCAGTACTTC. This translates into CASSQDVGTGAYEQYF.

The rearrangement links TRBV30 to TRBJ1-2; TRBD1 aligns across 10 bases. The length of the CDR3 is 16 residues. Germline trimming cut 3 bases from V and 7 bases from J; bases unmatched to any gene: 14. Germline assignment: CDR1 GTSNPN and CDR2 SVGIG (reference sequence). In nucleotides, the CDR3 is TGTGCCTGGAGCGCCTCTTTGCGACAGGGGGCTGTTGGCTACACCTTC. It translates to CAWSASLRQGAVGYTF.

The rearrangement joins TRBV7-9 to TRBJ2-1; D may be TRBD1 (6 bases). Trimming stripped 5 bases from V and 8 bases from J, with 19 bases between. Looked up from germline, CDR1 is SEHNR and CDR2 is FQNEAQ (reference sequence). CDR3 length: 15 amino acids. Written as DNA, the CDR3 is TGTGCCAGCAGCGCCATGGGCGCTCCAGGGGATGAGCAGTTCTTC. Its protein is CASSAMGAPGDEQFF.